The clone carrying this TCR beta chain was picked up many times. Its matching antigen is unknown. The CDR3 covers 15 residues. CDR1 MDHEN and CDR2 SYDVKM come from the germline V gene. The J segment lost 2 bases and the V segment lost 7 bases, leaving 9 bases of the junction unmatched. This entry is derived from a study of Graves' ophthalmopathy and Graves' hyperthyroidism. Study-level findings and limits: Among expanded thyroid clonotypes above 0.001 frequency, most also occurred in blood.

PBMCs were density-gradient isolated from roughly 10 ml fresh blood. The authors amplified TCR beta CDR3 regions, and they did so from RNA transcripts for repertoire sequencing. The workflow started with a first-round RT-PCR run with HTBI primers and then moved on to a second-round multiplex PCR. TCRdb re-called the multiplex PCR reads through MiXCR, storing one row per CDR3 protein. The data show approximately 160,000 distinct CDR3 sequences, roughly two fifths seen once. This TCR was sampled from a man younger than 45 with Graves' ophthalmopathy. J is TRBJ1-2 and V is TRBV28; TRBD1 aligns across 8 bases. The sample comprised peripheral blood. The CDR3 protein is CASTTGTGLNYGYTF. For the CDR3, the DNA is TGTGCCAGCACCACCGGGACAGGACTCAACTATGGCTACACCTTC.